This T cell receptor (beta chain) is drawn from a study of cytomegalovirus exposure and HLA in healthy donors. Study-level findings and limits: The presence/absence work took it that sequencing depth was about the same across donors.

The PCR employed 60 Vbeta primers together with 13 Jbeta primers. The data were produced by immunoSEQ multiplex PCR, yet TCRdb's version contains in-frame clones alone and is incomplete. This sample has 150,000 to 200,000 clones; roughly 72% occur once, and the top ten carry 1.9%. This clone was picked up a small number of times. Its specificity is unknown. This receptor was obtained from a man aged 25-45 years in good health and CMV-seronegative. The sequenced material came from PBMCs.

The CDR3 loop reads CASSLYTSGGYTF. CDR3 in DNA: TGTGCCAGCAGCTTATACACCAGCGGCGGCTACACCTTC. The chain carries TRBV7-3 and TRBJ1-2; no firm D call. The CDR3 is 13 amino acids. V was trimmed by 2 bases and J by 8 bases, leaving 12 bases between them. Germline CDR1 and CDR2: SGHTA and FQGTGA.